This T cell receptor beta chain emerged from a study of blood T cell repertoires in COVID-19. Study-wide background: From the United States, Italy and Spain came samples of acute and convalescent COVID-19. PBMCs, B-cell-depleted T cells, or T cells provided the cDNA or gDNA that made up the material.

In the source study's methods: It was from reference gene primer amplification that nucleated cell counts were estimated. Produced via immunoSEQ multiplex PCR; TCRdb's table is partial and in-frame only. That table gives V, J and clone size, and the DNA gave D and trimming. Of 100,000 to 150,000 clones in the sample, about 86% were seen once. Unmatched junction bases numbered 7, after V lost 7 bases and J lost 7 bases. This CDR3 region has 13 residues. The chain carries TRBV12-3 or TRBV12-4 and TRBJ1-5; 7 bases fit TRBD1. Sequencing input: peripheral blood. The source is a woman in her fifties or sixties with acute or convalescent COVID-19. CDR3 in DNA: TGTGCCAGCACCCGACAGGGTGGCCAGCCCCAGCATTTT. This codes for CASTRQGGQPQHF.